This section outlines one TCR beta chain sequence together with its context. Its antigen is unidentified. This record belongs to a study of cytomegalovirus exposure and HLA in healthy donors. Overall study results and limits: Sequences of the TCR beta chain were said to predict the HLA-A and HLA-B alleles of most subjects accurately.

V was clipped by 5 bases and J by 6 bases, with 13 bases between them. Germline V CDR1 and CDR2: SGHAT, FQNNGV. This CDR3 has 13 residues. The PCR made use of 60 Vbeta and 13 Jbeta primers. Sequencing used immunoSEQ multiplex PCR; TCRdb keeps in-frame clones, though not all of them. The sample lists tens of thousands of clones; roughly 79% were seen once. This chain joins TRBV11-2 and TRBJ1-1; D is unresolved. The clonotype originates from a male donor in good health and CMV-seronegative. Sample: PBMCs. CDR3 amino acids: CASSVGEIAEAFF. Written as DNA, the CDR3 is TGTGCCAGCAGCGTGGGAGAAATTGCTGAAGCTTTCTTT.